This TCR beta chain appears in the sequencing data of a study of blood T cells in healthy people across ages. Through a sample-barcoded 5' primer and a J-beta primer mix, a second PCR was run for 7 to 11 cycles. TCRdb fed the 5' RACE reads into MiXCR, producing one record per CDR3 protein. The sample lists roughly 1.5 million distinct CDR3 sequences, 35% to 45% occurring once. Trimming pared 5 bases from V and 4 bases from J, leaving 11 bases between. Germline CDR1 is LNHNV and CDR2 is YYDKDF (reference sequence). This CDR3 is 13 amino acids long. The V and J genes are TRBV15 and TRBJ1-2; D possibly corresponds to TRBD1 (6 bases). This sequence was found in a woman under 30 in good health. Specimen: blood. CDR3 DNA: TGTGCCACCAGCCCCGGACAGTCCTATGGCTACACCTTC. It is translated as CATSPGQSYGYTF.